This T cell receptor beta chain was found in a study of T-cell reconstitution after alpha-beta-depleted transplantation in children. Overall study findings and caveats: At one year after transplant, newly produced T cells mostly accounted for T-cell counts and diversity. Surviving recipient cells, namely T cells and thymic progenitors, were the source of high day-60 TCRbeta diversity in some patients. In patients about two months after transplant, alpha-beta T cells reportedly arose from several hundred expanded graft clones.

In the case of this clonotype: Its antigen remains unknown.

Unique molecular identifiers tagged the TCRbeta library. TCRdb reprocessed the PCR reads via MiXCR and lists one record per CDR3 protein. Of 450,000 to 600,000 distinct CDR3 sequences detected, 10% to 15% appear once; the ten largest clones hold 2.2%. The CDR3 totals 16 residues. Germline V gene lookup returns CDR1 LGHDT and CDR2 YNNKEL (reference sequence). The germline V and J ends were trimmed by 1 base and 2 bases, with 12 bases remaining between them. The rearrangement joins TRBV3-1 to TRBJ2-1; possibly TRBD1 or TRBD2 for D (5 bases each). The receptor was derived from a male patient between 5 and 17 years old who had a stem cell transplant for acute myeloid leukemia, so the T cells may come from the graft donor. The material was PBMCs, mostly from graft donor cells, obtained 360 days after TCRalphabeta/CD19-depleted stem cell transplant. The DNA of the CDR3 is TGTGCCAGCAGCCAAGGACGGGACCAAACCTACAATGAGCAGTTCTTC. Protein: CASSQGRDQTYNEQFF.